What follows are 2 T cell receptor beta chains derived from one specimen sequenced in a study of T cells in Graves' hyperthyroidism and ophthalmopathy. Amplification targeted TCR beta CDR3 regions from RNA transcripts. The HTBI set primed first-round TCR CDR3 RT-PCR. TCRdb fed the multiplex PCR reads into MiXCR, producing one record per CDR3 protein. The table lists hundreds of thousands of distinct CDR3 sequences, 15% to 19% of them singletons. Sequencing input: blood. These receptors originate from a woman between 18 and 29 years old with Graves' hyperthyroidism.

The sample holds many counts of this clonotype. The rearrangement joins TRBV7-6 to TRBJ2-5; 9 bases line up with TRBD1. V was pared by 5 bases and J by 6 bases, with 7 bases of the junction left unmatched. This CDR3 has 14 amino acids. Germline loops: CDR1 SGHVS, CDR2 FNYEAQ. The CDR3 reads CASSPRDRVQTQYF. The DNA for the CDR3 is TGTGCCAGCAGCCCCCGGGACAGGGTACAGACCCAGTACTTC. Based on the CDR3 plus reference TRBV7-6 and TRBJ2-5, the full variable domain is GAGVSQSPRYKVTKRGQDVALRCDPISGHVSLYWYRQALGQGPEFLTYFNYEAQQDKSGLPNDRFSAERPEGSISTLTIQRTEQRDSAMYRCASSPRDRVQTQYFGPGTRLLVL.

This chain joins TRBV2 and TRBJ2-2; D not resolved. V was shortened by 4 bases and J by 4 bases, with 10 bases between the two germline ends. The germline V gene has CDR1 SNHLY and CDR2 FYNNEI. This CDR3 spans 14 amino acids. The CDR3 spells CASSVALGTGELFF. The CDR3, as DNA: TGTGCCAGCAGTGTCGCCCTGGGCACCGGGGAGCTGTTTTTT.